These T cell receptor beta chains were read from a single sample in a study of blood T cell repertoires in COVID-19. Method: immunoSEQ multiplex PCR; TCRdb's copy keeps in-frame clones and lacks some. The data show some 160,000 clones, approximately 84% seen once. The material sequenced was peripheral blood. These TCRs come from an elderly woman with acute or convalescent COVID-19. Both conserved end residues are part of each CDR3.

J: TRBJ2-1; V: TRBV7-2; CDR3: CASSSDRDRGGNEQFF
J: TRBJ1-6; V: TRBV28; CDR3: CASSLSSHLSSYNSPLHF
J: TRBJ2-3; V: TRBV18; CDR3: CASSTPWGSGRIHTQYF
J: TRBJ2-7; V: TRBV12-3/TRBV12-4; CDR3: CASSLGPEQYF
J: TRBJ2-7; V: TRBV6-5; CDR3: CASSFQLARYEQYF
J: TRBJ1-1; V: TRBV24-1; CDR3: CATSGASGTGDKNTEAFF
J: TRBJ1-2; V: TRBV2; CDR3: CASKQGAGYTF
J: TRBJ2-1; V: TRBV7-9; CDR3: CASSTTGGAYNEQFF
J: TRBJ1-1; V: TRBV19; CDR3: CASYARGDTEAFF
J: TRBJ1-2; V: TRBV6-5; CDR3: CASSYFQGNYGYTF
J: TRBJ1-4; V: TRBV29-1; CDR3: CSVEDRGANEKLFF
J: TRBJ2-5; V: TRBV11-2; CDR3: CASSLGAGALQETQYF
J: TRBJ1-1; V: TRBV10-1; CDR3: CASSLQGMNTEAFF
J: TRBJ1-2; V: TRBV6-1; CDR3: CASSETGGRAYGYTF
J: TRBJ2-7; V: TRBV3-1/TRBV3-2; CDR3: CASSPRQGSYEQYF
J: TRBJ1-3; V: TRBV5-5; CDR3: CASSFRDRAAGNTIYF
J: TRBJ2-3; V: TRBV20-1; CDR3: CSASLSGGPSAQYF
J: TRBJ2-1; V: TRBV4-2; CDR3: CASSPPPQATYNEQFF
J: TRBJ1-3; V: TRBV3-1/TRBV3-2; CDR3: CASSQERVSGNTIYF
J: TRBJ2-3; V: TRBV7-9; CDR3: CASSLSGSTDTQYF
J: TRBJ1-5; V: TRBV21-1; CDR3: CASSRDREYSNQPQHF
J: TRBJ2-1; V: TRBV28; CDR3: CASSNSISINEQFF
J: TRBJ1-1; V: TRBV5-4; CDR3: CASSYYRALGTEAFF
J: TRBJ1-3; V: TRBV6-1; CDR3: CASSITGLGNTIYF
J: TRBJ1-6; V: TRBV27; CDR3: CASSLWDRSPLHF
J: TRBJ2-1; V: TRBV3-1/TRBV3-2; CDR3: CASSQGPQRVEQFF
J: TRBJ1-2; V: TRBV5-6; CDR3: CASSLGQGDGYTF
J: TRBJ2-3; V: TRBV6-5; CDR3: CASRTDRGGTQYF